The T cell receptor beta chain under discussion was sequenced for a study of sequential checkpoint blockade in melanoma. Study details: First-line arms were nivolumab then ipilimumab, or the reverse, randomized 1:1.

The repertoire was sequenced with immunoSEQ multiplex PCR; TCRdb's copy has only in-frame clones and lacks some. The table shows some 40,000 clones, with 88% occurring only once. Trimming left V 3 bases short and J 2 bases short, with 11 bases between. The germline gives CDR1 SGHTA, CDR2 FQGNSA. The CDR3 is 14 amino acids. Specified treatment: randomized to nivolumab then ipilimumab (arm A) or the reverse (arm B). Sorted cells were live CD3+CD8+, lacking CD19 and CD56, from PBMCs. This clonotype originated in a human donor with melanoma. V is TRBV7-2 and J is TRBJ2-7, with a tentative D call TRBD2 (6 bases). Sequencing used CD8+ T cells sorted from blood (inferred from file names), obtained from a patient given nivolumab and ipilimumab in sequence. CDR3 DNA: TGTGCCAGCAGCTTCTTTAGCGGAGCCTACGAGCAGTACTTC. Protein product: CASSFFSGAYEQYF.